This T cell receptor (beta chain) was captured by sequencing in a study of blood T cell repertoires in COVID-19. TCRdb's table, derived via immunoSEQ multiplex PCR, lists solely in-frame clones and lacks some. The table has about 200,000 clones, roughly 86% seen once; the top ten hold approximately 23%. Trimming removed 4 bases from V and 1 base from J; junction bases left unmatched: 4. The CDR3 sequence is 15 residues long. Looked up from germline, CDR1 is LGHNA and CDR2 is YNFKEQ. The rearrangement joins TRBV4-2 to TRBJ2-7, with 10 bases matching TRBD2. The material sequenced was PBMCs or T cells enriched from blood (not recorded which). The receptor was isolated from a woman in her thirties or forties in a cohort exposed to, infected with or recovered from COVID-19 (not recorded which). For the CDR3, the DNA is TGTGCCAGCAGCCTTGGGACTAGCGAATCCTACGAGCAGTACTTC. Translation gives CASSLGTSESYEQYF.